What follows is one T cell receptor (beta chain) and its context. Described time point: pretreatment peripheral blood. Locally advanced or metastatic urothelial carcinoma affected all patients. Pretreatment and on-treatment blood mononuclear cell samples were taken, totaling between 1 and 8 time points per patient. The entry originates in a study of PD-L1 blockade in urothelial cancer. Study background: Patients had received 0 to 3 prior chemotherapy regimens. Median T cell yield per blood sample was 110,000 to 150,000 cells.

Method: immunoSEQ multiplex PCR; TCRdb's copy keeps in-frame clones and lacks some. The profile shows more than 50,000 clones, about 76% of them singletons. The sample here was PBMCs, taken around atezolizumab (anti-PD-L1) treatment. This receptor was identified in a man between 70 and 80 years old with urothelial cancer.

CDR3 in DNA: TGCGCCAGCAGCTTTACAGGGGGCGCCGGCGATGAGCAGTTCTTC. It encodes CASSFTGGAGDEQFF. This sequence joins TRBV5-1 and TRBJ2-1, with 9 bases identical to TRBD1. V dropped 2 bases and J dropped 8; count of bases not matched to a gene: 8. The germline CDR1 and CDR2 sequences are SGHRS and YFSETQ. The CDR3 runs to 15 residues.